The clone carrying this TCR beta chain was counted ten times or more. Its antigen remains unidentified. Looked up from germline, CDR1 is SGHRS and CDR2 is YFSETQ. Trimming took 5 bases from V and 0 from J, leaving 7 bases between them. The CDR3 has 13 residues. The record originates from a study of T-cell memory formation after mild COVID-19. Study-wide context: Clusters were largely donor specific. Notes on the study in general: While clones contracting from day 15 to 85 were balanced between CD4 and CD8, later expanders leaned CD4+. CD4+ clones that contracted lay mainly in CM and EM; CD8+ ones lay in EMRA.

A single record per CDR3 protein comes from TCRdb applying MiXCR to the 5' RACE reads. Of hundreds of thousands of distinct CDR3 sequences in the sample, roughly 17% were seen once. Sequenced material: PBMCs or a T cell subset sorted from them (not recorded which). V gene TRBV5-1 combines with J gene TRBJ2-3; D is uncertain. This receptor was obtained from a man between 18 and 29 years old who had mild COVID-19 (a few samples of this study predate the infection). Cell type and time point are not known. CDR3: CASRTPSTDTQYF. CDR3 coding DNA: TGCGCCAGCAGGACACCAAGCACAGATACGCAGTATTTT.